This T cell receptor beta chain emerged from a study of blood T cell repertoires in COVID-19. Assay: immunoSEQ multiplex PCR; the TCRdb copy retains only in-frame clones and omits some. The repertoire holds 300,000 to 450,000 clones, with more than 70% as singletons. The cohort comprised adults aged 18 to 89 years residing in under 30 US areas. In assigning cohorts, the study relied on participant-reported clinical history. Symptom resolution, clearance, or two negative PCRs marked donors in Cohort 3 as recovered. The trim removed 5 bases at V and 7 bases at J, leaving 8 bases unmatched. The CDR3 totals 15 residues. Per the germline V gene, CDR1 is MNHEY and CDR2 is SVGAGI.

The specimen sequenced was PBMCs or T cells enriched from blood (not recorded which). The TCR originated in a young woman who had recovered from COVID-19. This chain connects TRBV6-5 to TRBJ1-6; 7 nucleotides align to TRBD1. The CDR3 protein is CASSTRQGTNSPLHF. The DNA for the CDR3 is TGTGCCAGCAGTACCAGACAGGGAACGAATTCACCCCTCCACTTT.